This TCR beta chain was sequenced during a study of OX40 agonist ivuxolimab in advanced cancers. This clone was seen a single time. The antigen remains undetermined. Study-level points and caveats: Expanded clones belonging to CD8+ T cells outnumbered, on average, those of CD4+.

The table came from immunoSEQ multiplex PCR; TCRdb's copy has only in-frame clones and leaves some out. The table has approximately 66,000 clones, just over 85% seen once. Specimen: CD4+ or CD8+ T cells sorted from blood, collected in a trial of the OX40 agonist ivuxolimab. The sequence was collected from an adult with an advanced solid tumor such as melanoma, head and neck, liver or kidney cancer.

The chain's CDR3 is CASRGMGLLSHEQFF. DNA of the CDR3: TGTGCCAGCAGGGGAATGGGACTCCTATCCCATGAGCAGTTCTTC. The rearrangement uses TRBV27 and TRBJ2-1, with D maybe TRBD2 (6 bases). V was shortened by 6 bases and J by 8 bases, with 20 bases between the two germline ends. Germline CDR1 is MNHEY and CDR2 is SMNVEV (reference sequence). The CDR3 is 15 residues long.